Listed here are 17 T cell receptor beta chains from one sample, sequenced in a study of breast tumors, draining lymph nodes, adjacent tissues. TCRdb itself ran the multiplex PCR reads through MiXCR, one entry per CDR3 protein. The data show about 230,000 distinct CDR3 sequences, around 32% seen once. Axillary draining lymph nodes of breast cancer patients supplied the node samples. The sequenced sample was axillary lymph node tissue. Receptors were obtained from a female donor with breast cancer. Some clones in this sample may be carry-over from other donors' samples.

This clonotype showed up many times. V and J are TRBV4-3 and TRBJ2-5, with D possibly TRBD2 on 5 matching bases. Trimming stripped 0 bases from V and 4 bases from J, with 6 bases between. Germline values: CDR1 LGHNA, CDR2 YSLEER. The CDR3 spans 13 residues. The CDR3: CASSQDRGETQYF. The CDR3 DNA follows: TGCGCCAGCAGCCAAGATCGGGGAGAGACCCAGTACTTC.

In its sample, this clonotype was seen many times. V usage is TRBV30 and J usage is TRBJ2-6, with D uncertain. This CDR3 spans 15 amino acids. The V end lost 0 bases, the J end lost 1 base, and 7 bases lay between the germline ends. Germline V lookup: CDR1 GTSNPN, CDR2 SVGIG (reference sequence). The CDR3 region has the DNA TGTGCCTGGAGTGTTCCCACTTCTGGGGCCAACGTCCTGACTTTC. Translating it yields CAWSVPTSGANVLTF. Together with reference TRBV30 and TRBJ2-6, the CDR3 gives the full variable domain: SQTIHQWPATLVQPVGSPLSLECTVEGTSNPNLYWYRQAAGRGLQLLFYSVGIGQISSEVPQNLSASRPQDRQFILSSKKLLLSDSGFYLCAWSVPTSGANVLTFGAGSRLTVL.

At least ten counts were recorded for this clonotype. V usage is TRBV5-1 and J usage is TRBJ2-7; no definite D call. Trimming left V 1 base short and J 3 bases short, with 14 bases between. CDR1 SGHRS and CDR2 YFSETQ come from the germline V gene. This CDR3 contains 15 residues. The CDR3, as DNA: TGCGCCAGCAGCTTGAGCCCTGGGCAGATCTACGAGCAGTACTTC. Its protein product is CASSLSPGQIYEQYF.

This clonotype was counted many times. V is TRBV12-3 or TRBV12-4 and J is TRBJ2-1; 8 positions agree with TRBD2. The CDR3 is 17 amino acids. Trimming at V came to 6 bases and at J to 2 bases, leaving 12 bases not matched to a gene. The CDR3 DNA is TGTGCCAGCAGGCGAACGAAAGCGGGAGTTGCCTACAATGAGCAGTTCTTC. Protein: CASRRTKAGVAYNEQFF.

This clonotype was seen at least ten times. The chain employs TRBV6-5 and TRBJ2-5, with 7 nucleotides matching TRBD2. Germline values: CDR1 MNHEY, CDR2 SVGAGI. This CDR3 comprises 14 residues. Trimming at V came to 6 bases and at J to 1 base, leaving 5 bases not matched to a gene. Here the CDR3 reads CASSPLAVQETQYF. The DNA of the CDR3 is TGTGCCAGCAGCCCGCTAGCGGTCCAAGAGACCCAGTACTTC.

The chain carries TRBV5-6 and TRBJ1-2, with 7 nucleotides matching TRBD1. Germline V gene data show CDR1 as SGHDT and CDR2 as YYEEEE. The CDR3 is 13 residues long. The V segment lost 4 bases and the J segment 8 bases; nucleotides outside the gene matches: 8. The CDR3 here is CASSATRGEGYTF. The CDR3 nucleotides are TGTGCCAGCAGCGCGACCAGGGGGGAAGGCTACACCTTC.

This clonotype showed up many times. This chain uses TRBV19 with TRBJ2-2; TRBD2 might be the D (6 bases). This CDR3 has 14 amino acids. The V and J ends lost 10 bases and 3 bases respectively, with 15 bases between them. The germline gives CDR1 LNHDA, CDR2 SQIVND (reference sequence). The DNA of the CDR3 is TGTGCCATTAAGGAGGGTCGAGACACCGGGGAGCTGTTTTTT. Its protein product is CAIKEGRDTGELFF.

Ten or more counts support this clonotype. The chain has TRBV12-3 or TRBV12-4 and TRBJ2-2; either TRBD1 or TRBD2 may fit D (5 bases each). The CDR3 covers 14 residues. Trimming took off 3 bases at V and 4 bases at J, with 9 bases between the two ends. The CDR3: CASSFRGATGELFF. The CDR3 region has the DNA TGTGCCAGCAGTTTTAGGGGAGCCACCGGGGAGCTGTTTTTT.

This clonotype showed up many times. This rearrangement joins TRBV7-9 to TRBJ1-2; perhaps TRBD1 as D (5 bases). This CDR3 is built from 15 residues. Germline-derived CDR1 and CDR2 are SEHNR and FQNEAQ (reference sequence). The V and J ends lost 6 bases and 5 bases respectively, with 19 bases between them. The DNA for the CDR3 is TGTGCCAGCAGTAGAATGGGGGAGCTTGTTTATGGCTACACCTTC. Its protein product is CASSRMGELVYGYTF.

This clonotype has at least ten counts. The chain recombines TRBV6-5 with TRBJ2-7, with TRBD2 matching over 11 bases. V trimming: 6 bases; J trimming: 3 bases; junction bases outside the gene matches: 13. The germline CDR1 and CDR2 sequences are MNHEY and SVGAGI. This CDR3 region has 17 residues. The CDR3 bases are TGTGCCAGCAGCCCCGGGAAGACTAGCGGGGTTGTCTACGAGCAGTACTTC. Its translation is CASSPGKTSGVVYEQYF.

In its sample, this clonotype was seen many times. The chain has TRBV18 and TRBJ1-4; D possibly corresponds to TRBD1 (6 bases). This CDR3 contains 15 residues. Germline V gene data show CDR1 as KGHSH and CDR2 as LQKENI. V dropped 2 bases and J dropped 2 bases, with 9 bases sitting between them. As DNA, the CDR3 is TGTGCCAGCTCACCAGGGCAGGGGACTAATGAAAAACTGTTTTTT. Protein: CASSPGQGTNEKLFF.

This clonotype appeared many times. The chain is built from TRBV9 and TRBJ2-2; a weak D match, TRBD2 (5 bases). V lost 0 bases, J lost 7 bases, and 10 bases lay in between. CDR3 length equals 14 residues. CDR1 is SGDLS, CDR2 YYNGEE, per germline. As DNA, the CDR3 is TGTGCCAGCAGCGTAGGCGGGCTAATCGGGGAGCTGTTTTTT. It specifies CASSVGGLIGELFF.

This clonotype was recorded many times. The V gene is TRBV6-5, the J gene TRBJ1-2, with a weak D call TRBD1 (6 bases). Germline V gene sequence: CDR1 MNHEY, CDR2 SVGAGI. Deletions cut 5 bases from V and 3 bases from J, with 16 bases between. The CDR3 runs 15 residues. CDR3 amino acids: CASSHDGGQDYGYTF. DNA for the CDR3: TGTGCCAGCAGTCACGACGGGGGGCAGGACTATGGCTACACCTTC.

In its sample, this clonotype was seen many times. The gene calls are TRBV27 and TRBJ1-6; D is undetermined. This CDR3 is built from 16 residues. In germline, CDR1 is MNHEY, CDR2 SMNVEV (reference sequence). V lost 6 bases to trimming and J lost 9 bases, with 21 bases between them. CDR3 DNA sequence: TGTGCCAGCAGGTCCAGATTCGTTGGGTTGGGTTCACCCCTCCACTTT. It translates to CASRSRFVGLGSPLHF.

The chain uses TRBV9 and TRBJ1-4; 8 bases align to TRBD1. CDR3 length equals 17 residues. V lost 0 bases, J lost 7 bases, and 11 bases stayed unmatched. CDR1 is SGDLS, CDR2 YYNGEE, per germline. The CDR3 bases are TGTGCCAGCAGCGTAGGAGCCAGGGGGCATCAGCGTGAAAAACTGTTTTTT. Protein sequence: CASSVGARGHQREKLFF.

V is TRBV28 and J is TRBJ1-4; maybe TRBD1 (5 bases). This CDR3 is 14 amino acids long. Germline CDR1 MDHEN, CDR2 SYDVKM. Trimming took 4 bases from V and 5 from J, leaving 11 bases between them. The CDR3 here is CASSSGLGNEKLFF. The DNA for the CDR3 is TGTGCCAGCAGTTCGGGACTAGGAAATGAAAAACTGTTTTTT.

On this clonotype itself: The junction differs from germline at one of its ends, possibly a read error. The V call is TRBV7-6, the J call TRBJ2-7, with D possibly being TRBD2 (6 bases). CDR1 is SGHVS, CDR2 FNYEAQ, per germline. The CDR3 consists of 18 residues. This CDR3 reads CASSLVEGTADPTYGQYF. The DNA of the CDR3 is TGTGCCAGCAGCTTAGTGGAGGGCACGGCCGATCCTACGTACGGGCAGTACTTC.